A selection of T cell receptor beta chains follows, all from one sample in a study of shared clonotypes between healthy human individuals. Profiling relied on immunoSEQ multiplex PCR, and the TCRdb table lists in-frame clones only, not all of them. The sample records 600,000 to 750,000 clones, 72% being singletons. Sample: memory CD4+ T cells sorted from blood. The receptors here all came from a woman in her 30s in good health. Each CDR3 is given with its conserved first and last residue. The order of the fields is CDR3 DNA, CDR3 protein, V gene, clone size, J gene, D gene. A D gene is named only where the DNA matches it firmly. Clone size is not always given. Where it is, it says once, few, many or a class for expanded clones.

TGTGCCAGCAGTTTAAACCCCAGTTACCGGGACTACGAGCAGTACTTC	CASSLNPSYRDYEQYF	TRBV27	few	TRBJ2-7	.
TGTGCCGGAGGACTAGCGGGAGTCCACCGGAGCTCCTACAATGAGCAGTTCTTC	CAGGLAGVHRSSYNEQFF	TRBV7-9	.	TRBJ2-1	TRBD2
TGTGCCAGCAGTGCCCGGACAAGGGATGAGCAGTTCTTC	CASSARTRDEQFF	TRBV25-1	.	TRBJ2-1	.
TGTGCCAGCAGCTTTTTAGCGGGAGGGCCCGGCACAGATACGCAGTATTTT	CASSFLAGGPGTDTQYF	TRBV13	few	TRBJ2-3	TRBD2
TGCGCCAGCAGTGAGCGACAGGGAGAGACCCAGTACTTC	CASSERQGETQYF	TRBV10-1	few	TRBJ2-5	TRBD1
TGTGCCAGCTCACCTATGGGACAGGAACTCTACGAGCAGTACTTC	CASSPMGQELYEQYF	TRBV18	few	TRBJ2-7	TRBD1
TGTGCCTGGAGTAAGACAGGGGAAGGTGGCTACACCTTC	CAWSKTGEGGYTF	TRBV30	.	TRBJ1-2	TRBD1
TGTGCCAGCAGCGTAACGCCTTATCAGCCCCAGCATTTT	CASSVTPYQPQHF	TRBV11-2	.	TRBJ1-5	.
TGCGCCAGCAGAGCCGGGACTAGCGGGGCGGGGGAGAACACCGGGGAGCTGTTTTTT	CASRAGTSGAGENTGELFF	TRBV5-1	.	TRBJ2-2	TRBD2
TGTGCCAGCAGCCCGGGACTAGCGTGGACCGGGGAGCTGTTTTTT	CASSPGLAWTGELFF	TRBV6-5	.	TRBJ2-2	TRBD2
TGCGCCAGCAAAGGTTGGGGTGGAAACACCATATATTTT	CASKGWGGNTIYF	TRBV10-2	.	TRBJ1-3	.
TGTGCCAGCAGCCAATCCAGGGCAAACGGGGAGCTGTTTTTT	CASSQSRANGELFF	TRBV16	.	TRBJ2-2	.
TGCGCCAGCAGCCAAACCGGGACAGGGGGAACCGGGGAGCTGTTTTTT	CASSQTGTGGTGELFF	TRBV4-1	.	TRBJ2-2	TRBD1
TGTGCCAGCATTAACGGGACACTCGTCTACAATGAGCAGTTCTTC	CASINGTLVYNEQFF	TRBV2	.	TRBJ2-1	.
TGTGCCAGTAGGGTTACACAGGTTAGCAATCAGCCCCAGCATTTT	CASRVTQVSNQPQHF	TRBV19	.	TRBJ1-5	.
TGTGCCTGGAGTGACAGCGGGATCTACAATGAGCAGTTCTTC	CAWSDSGIYNEQFF	TRBV30	.	TRBJ2-1	TRBD2
TGTGCCAGCAGCCACCCTCAATGGACAGGGGGTGGAAACACCATATATTTT	CASSHPQWTGGGNTIYF	TRBV14	.	TRBJ1-3	TRBD1
TGTGCCAGTTCAGGGGGAATCGGCTCCGGGGCCAACGTCCTGACTTTC	CASSGGIGSGANVLTF	TRBV19	.	TRBJ2-6	TRBD1
TGTGCCACCAGCAGAACCCTAGCGGGACAAGAGACCCAGTACTTC	CATSRTLAGQETQYF	TRBV15	.	TRBJ2-5	TRBD2
TGTGCCAGCAGCCTAATCGCCGATGAGCAGTTCTTC	CASSLIADEQFF	TRBV13	.	TRBJ2-1	.
TGTGCCAGCAGCTTTCGGGGGGCGCGGGGCTACACCTTC	CASSFRGARGYTF	TRBV11-2	.	TRBJ1-2	.
TGTGCCAGCAGTTACAGCTCCACTGGAAACACCATATATTTT	CASSYSSTGNTIYF	TRBV28	few	TRBJ1-3	.
TGTGCTAGTGGTTTGGTATTAGGGGGTAACTCCTACGAGCAGTACTTC	CASGLVLGGNSYEQYF	TRBV12-5	.	TRBJ2-7	.
TGTGCCAGCAGCTTACGAGTAGGAGGGGACACTGAAGCTTTCTTT	CASSLRVGGDTEAFF	TRBV7-2	.	TRBJ1-1	.
TGCGCCAGCAGCCCCGGGACAGCCGTTACGACGCAGTACTTC	CASSPGTAVTTQYF	TRBV5-1	.	TRBJ2-7	TRBD1
TGTGCCAGCAGTTTAGAAGCCGGGACTAGCCCTGAGCAGTTCTTC	CASSLEAGTSPEQFF	TRBV27	.	TRBJ2-1	TRBD2
TGCGCCAGCAGCTTTGGACAGGGGCACACAGATACGCAGTATTTT	CASSFGQGHTDTQYF	TRBV5-1	.	TRBJ2-3	TRBD1
TGCGCCAGCAGCTTTTTGGCGGAGGCCTACAATGAGCAGTTCTTC	CASSFLAEAYNEQFF	TRBV5-1	many	TRBJ2-1	.
TGTGCCAGCAGCTTGGGGGCTAGCGTGAACACCGGGGAGCTGTTTTTT	CASSLGASVNTGELFF	TRBV7-2	.	TRBJ2-2	.
TGTGCCAGTAGCCGTTTGGGGTACGATGGCTACACCTTC	CASSRLGYDGYTF	TRBV19	few	TRBJ1-2	.
TGTGCCAGTAGAAACTCCTTAGTGAACACTGAAGCTTTCTTT	CASRNSLVNTEAFF	TRBV19	few	TRBJ1-1	.
TGTGCCAGCAGCCAAGATTTGCAGGGGGCATTAGGCAATCAGCCCCAGCATTTT	CASSQDLQGALGNQPQHF	TRBV4-2	.	TRBJ1-5	TRBD1
TGCGCCAGCAGCCAAGCCGGGGACTACTCTCACAATGAGCAGTTCTTC	CASSQAGDYSHNEQFF	TRBV4-1	few	TRBJ2-1	TRBD2
TGTGCCAGCAGCTTACAAGGACCGTCCAGTGAAGCTTTCTTT	CASSLQGPSSEAFF	TRBV7-9	few	TRBJ1-1	.
TGTGCCAGCAGTTGGGTTAGCGGGAGTGTAGATACGCAGTATTTT	CASSWVSGSVDTQYF	TRBV6-5	.	TRBJ2-3	TRBD2
TGTGCCAGCAGTGTATTCACAGATACGCAGTATTTT	CASSVFTDTQYF	TRBV28	.	TRBJ2-3	.
TGTGCCAGCAGCCGGACCCCTTACGCGTCCTACAATGAGCAGTTCTTC	CASSRTPYASYNEQFF	TRBV7-9	few	TRBJ2-1	.
TGTGCCAGCAGCTTGAGTTGGACTAGCCGGACCGGGGAGCTGTTTTTT	CASSLSWTSRTGELFF	TRBV5-8	.	TRBJ2-2	TRBD2
TGTGCCAGCTCACCACGCGGCCACTACGAGCAGTACTTC	CASSPRGHYEQYF	TRBV18	.	TRBJ2-7	.
TGTGCCAGCAGTTTTCGGGGACAGGGAAAGCGGGAAGCTTTCTTT	CASSFRGQGKREAFF	TRBV28	.	TRBJ1-1	TRBD1
TGTGCCAGCAGTTACACCCATTCGGTAACCTACGAGCAGTACTTC	CASSYTHSVTYEQYF	TRBV6-4	.	TRBJ2-7	.
TGTGCCAGCAGCTTCAAACAGGGGGACAATCAGCCCCAGCATTTT	CASSFKQGDNQPQHF	TRBV7-2	.	TRBJ1-5	TRBD1
TGTGCCAGCAGTTCACAGGGGAATGAGCAGTTCTTC	CASSSQGNEQFF	TRBV11-2	.	TRBJ2-1	TRBD1
TGTGCCAGTAGTCCAGTGGGCGCCGGGGAGCTGTTTTTT	CASSPVGAGELFF	TRBV19	once	TRBJ2-2	.
TGTGCCAGCAGCCCACCGGATACCTACGAGCAGTACTTC	CASSPPDTYEQYF	TRBV5-4	few	TRBJ2-7	.